A selection of T cell receptor beta chains follows, all from one sample in a study of CXCR3-negative and CXCR3-positive naive CD8 T cells. TCRdb reprocessed the 5' RACE reads and keeps a single row for each CDR3 protein, giving no DNA. This table holds approximately 88,000 distinct CDR3 sequences. The sample consisted of naive CXCR3- CD8+ T cells from blood. These receptors all stem from a human donor in good health. Some clones in this sample may be carry-over from other donors' samples. CDR3s include the opening cysteine and the closing phenylalanine or tryptophan. For some rows the clone size is stated as once, few or many, or as a class when expanded; others skip it.

>-|TRBJ2-1|TRBV4-1|16
CASSRSGGSSYNEQFF
>-|TRBJ1-5|TRBV12-3/TRBV12-4|16
CASSLWGQGARQPQHF
>-|TRBJ2-7|TRBV28|15
CASSPRTGGDYEQYF
>-|TRBJ2-5|TRBV7-9|15
CASSRPGLGGETQYF
>-|TRBJ1-1|TRBV20-1|13
CSQTGVRNTEAFF
>-|TRBJ2-2|TRBV29-1|14
CSVNLGLAAGELFF
>-|TRBJ2-5|TRBV13|13
CASSAGRGETQYF
>-|TRBJ2-1|TRBV7-9|17
CASNNENRDTGASEQFF
>-|TRBJ1-1|TRBV5-1|14
CASSLGGMNTEAFF
>-|TRBJ2-1|TRBV7-7|13
CASSFRGQNEQFF
>-|TRBJ2-2|TRBV27|15
CASSFSSANTGELFF
>-|TRBJ2-7|TRBV6-2/TRBV6-3|12
CASSRIVWEQYF
>-|TRBJ2-5|TRBV15|14
CATRRSGNQETQYF
>-|TRBJ2-1|TRBV9|15
CASSAATRDYNEQFF
>-|TRBJ1-2|TRBV20-1|13
CSASPPGSYGYTF
>-|TRBJ2-4|TRBV15|16
CATSREQGWQGNIQYF
>-|TRBJ2-7|TRBV12-3/TRBV12-4|15
CASSLRGQNTYEQYF
>-|TRBJ2-1|TRBV7-2|12
CASSLGAIEQFF
>-|TRBJ1-1|TRBV28|11
CASVLNTEAFF
>-|TRBJ1-2|TRBV20-1|18
CSARDYGVAGPPNYGYTF
>-|TRBJ2-6|TRBV12-3/TRBV12-4|18
CASNYGRGRGSGANVLTF
>medium-sized|TRBJ2-5|TRBV7-7|16
CASSLNRPDGQETQYF
>-|TRBJ2-3|TRBV28|14
CASSFSLVPDGQYF
>-|TRBJ2-7|TRBV19|14
CASSPGTGVYEQYF
>-|TRBJ2-1|TRBV6-2/TRBV6-3|17
CASRPPEGRERGNEQFF
>-|TRBJ2-7|TRBV6-5|16
CASSTTRTGSTYEQYF
>-|TRBJ2-7|TRBV25-1|15
CASSEWTGGRDEQYF
>-|TRBJ2-7|TRBV10-3|14
CAISESGILYEQYF
>-|TRBJ2-1|TRBV12-3/TRBV12-4|17
CASSPSDREVSYNEQFF
>-|TRBJ2-7|TRBV7-9|13
CASSPTEGYEQYF
>-|TRBJ1-1|TRBV9|13
CASSEGAGTEAFF
>-|TRBJ2-5|TRBV28|13
CASNAGVLETQYF
>-|TRBJ2-1|TRBV7-9|16
CASSFMTSKSPNEQFF
>-|TRBJ2-7|TRBV27|13
CASSLGSAYEQYF
>-|TRBJ2-7|TRBV29-1|15
CSVEGGGQVEYEQYF
>-|TRBJ2-1|TRBV1|20
CTSSQLLTSGQGEAYNEQFF
>-|TRBJ2-3|TRBV29-1|17
CSVEDPLTSGSPDTQYF
>-|TRBJ2-2|TRBV28|19
CASSLVRAAPGGFAGELFF
>-|TRBJ2-1|TRBV20-1|15
CSAGTSGWAGDEQFF
>-|TRBJ2-2|TRBV2|13
CASRDGGLGELFF
>-|TRBJ2-3|TRBV7-7|14
CASSLGGDTDTQYF
>-|TRBJ2-7|TRBV13|15
CASSPGLADFYEQYF
>-|TRBJ2-1|TRBV7-9|18
CASSGDPALAGTYNEQFF
>-|TRBJ1-4|TRBV12-3/TRBV12-4|16
CASSYPTTATNEKLFF
>-|TRBJ2-1|TRBV6-1|15
CASSDRLAVYNEQFF
>-|TRBJ2-1|TRBV7-9|16
CASSPTDGNNYNEQFF
>-|TRBJ2-7|TRBV4-3|16
CASSQDRRQGSYEQYF
>-|TRBJ1-3|TRBV14|15
CASSQSISLLDTIYF
>-|TRBJ2-7|TRBV4-3|15
CASSPGTVSSYEQYF
>-|TRBJ2-3|TRBV12-3/TRBV12-4|16
CASSPDPSGGTDTQYF
>-|TRBJ2-7|TRBV9|13
CASSVGLAGEQYF
>-|TRBJ2-2|TRBV7-3|14
CASSLTGNTGELFF
>-|TRBJ2-7|TRBV12-3/TRBV12-4|15
CASSPRGTSSYEQYF
>-|TRBJ2-5|TRBV12-3/TRBV12-4|13
CASSSLAGETQYF
>-|TRBJ2-1|TRBV12-3/TRBV12-4|16
CASRANSGLSYNEQFF